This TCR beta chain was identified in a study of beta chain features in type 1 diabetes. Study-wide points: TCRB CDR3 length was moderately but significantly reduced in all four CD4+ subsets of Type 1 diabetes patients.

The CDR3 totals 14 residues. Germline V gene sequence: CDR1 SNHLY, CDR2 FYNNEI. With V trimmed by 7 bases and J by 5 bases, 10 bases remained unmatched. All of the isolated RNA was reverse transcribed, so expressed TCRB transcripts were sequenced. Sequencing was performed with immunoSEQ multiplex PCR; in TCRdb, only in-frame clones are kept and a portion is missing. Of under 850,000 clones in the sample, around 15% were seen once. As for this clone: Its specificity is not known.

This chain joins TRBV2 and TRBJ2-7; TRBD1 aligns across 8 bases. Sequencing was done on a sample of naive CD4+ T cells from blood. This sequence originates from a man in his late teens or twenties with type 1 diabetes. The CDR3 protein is CASTTDRGRDEQYF. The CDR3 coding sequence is TGTGCCAGCACCACCGACAGGGGAAGAGACGAGCAGTACTTC.